This T cell receptor beta chain was obtained from a study of T cell repertoires and HLA-DP antigens. The CDR3 spans 15 residues. Trimming took 4 bases from V and 4 from J, leaving 17 bases between them. Looked up from germline, CDR1 is SGHNT and CDR2 is YYREEE (reference sequence). Whole-study results and caveats: Pre-culture clonality, roughly 0.04, was far below sorted CD137+ clonality of 0.35 to 0.4. A non-physiological HeLa system presented antigen to total CD4+ responders. The CD4+ repertoire was not split into naive and memory.

Profiling relied on immunoSEQ multiplex PCR, and the TCRdb table lists in-frame clones only, not all of them. The repertoire includes about 73,000 clones, roughly 78% of them detected once, and 1.6% sits in the top ten. Untouched CD4+ T cells were bead-isolated from PBMC at roughly 98% purity. As regards this clone: Its antigen is currently unknown.

The receptor was isolated from a man aged 60 to 75 in good health and CMV-seronegative. The sample was CD4+ T cells from PBMCs. This chain links TRBV5-4 with TRBJ2-5, with D possibly called TRBD1 or TRBD2 (6 bases each). Written as DNA, the CDR3 is TGTGCCAGCAGCGCCCGGGGAGAGGGGGGAGAGACCCAGTACTTC. Its protein product is CASSARGEGGETQYF.